Listed below are T cell receptor beta chains from one sample, sequenced in a study of T cell clusters in autoimmune cytopenias. TCRdb reprocessed the multiplex PCR reads, with one entry per CDR3 protein and no DNA. The sample data list approximately 4,100 distinct CDR3 sequences. This sample also belongs to another study, concerning T cell repertoires in aging, cancer and after chemotherapy.

The sequenced sample consisted of peripheral blood. The receptors come from a human donor in good health. Each CDR3 is given with its conserved first and last residue. A row's size may be missing; if present it is once, few, many or a size class.

CDR3 protein: CASSPQRHSTDTQYF
J gene: TRBJ2-3
clone size: medium-sized
CDR3 length: 15
V gene: TRBV27

CDR3 protein: CASRTGANEKLFF
J gene: TRBJ1-4
clone size: medium-sized
CDR3 length: 13
V gene: TRBV5-1

CDR3 protein: CASSSRGGPNTQYF
J gene: TRBJ2-3
clone size: large
CDR3 length: 14
V gene: TRBV6-5

CDR3 protein: CASSINRGETQYF
J gene: TRBJ2-5
clone size: medium-sized
CDR3 length: 13
V gene: TRBV19

CDR3 protein: CASTKGAGSQPQHF
J gene: TRBJ1-5
clone size: .
CDR3 length: 14
V gene: TRBV6-5

CDR3 protein: CSARGGGRISYNEQFF
J gene: TRBJ2-1
clone size: .
CDR3 length: 16
V gene: TRBV20-1

CDR3 protein: CAFSGGAYYEQYF
J gene: TRBJ2-7
clone size: .
CDR3 length: 13
V gene: TRBV30

CDR3 protein: CASSQRGVDEQFF
J gene: TRBJ2-1
clone size: medium-sized
CDR3 length: 13
V gene: TRBV18

CDR3 protein: CASSLVRTVVTQYF
J gene: TRBJ2-5
clone size: .
CDR3 length: 14
V gene: TRBV7-2

CDR3 protein: CASSPGRGWTEAFF
J gene: TRBJ1-1
clone size: medium-sized
CDR3 length: 14
V gene: TRBV5-4

CDR3 protein: CAWSQGDVGNQPQHF
J gene: TRBJ1-5
clone size: medium-sized
CDR3 length: 15
V gene: TRBV30

CDR3 protein: CASSSGTGGVRDTQYF
J gene: TRBJ2-3
clone size: .
CDR3 length: 16
V gene: TRBV27

CDR3 protein: CAIGTGLDTQYF
J gene: TRBJ2-3
clone size: medium-sized
CDR3 length: 12
V gene: TRBV10-3

CDR3 protein: CASSTSGGTDTQYF
J gene: TRBJ2-3
clone size: medium-sized
CDR3 length: 14
V gene: TRBV19

CDR3 protein: CASSLGDRGNEQYF
J gene: TRBJ2-7
clone size: .
CDR3 length: 14
V gene: TRBV5-1

CDR3 protein: CASSEEGLQPQHF
J gene: TRBJ1-5
clone size: .
CDR3 length: 13
V gene: TRBV6-5

CDR3 protein: CASSPGSPTGELFF
J gene: TRBJ2-2
clone size: .
CDR3 length: 14
V gene: TRBV5-1

CDR3 protein: CASSLEGVYGYTF
J gene: TRBJ1-2
clone size: medium-sized
CDR3 length: 13
V gene: TRBV5-4

CDR3 protein: CASSLTGETNEKLFF
J gene: TRBJ1-4
clone size: medium-sized
CDR3 length: 15
V gene: TRBV5-5

CDR3 protein: CSVEGLSSYNEQFF
J gene: TRBJ2-1
clone size: large
CDR3 length: 14
V gene: TRBV29-1

CDR3 protein: CASSYYYRGGQFF
J gene: TRBJ2-1
clone size: .
CDR3 length: 13
V gene: TRBV6-1

CDR3 protein: CASSRDRENGYTF
J gene: TRBJ1-2
clone size: .
CDR3 length: 13
V gene: TRBV19

CDR3 protein: CASSKVFGGSNQPQHF
J gene: TRBJ1-5
clone size: .
CDR3 length: 16
V gene: TRBV21-1

CDR3 protein: CASTIGRYTEAFF
J gene: TRBJ1-1
clone size: medium-sized
CDR3 length: 13
V gene: TRBV6-6

CDR3 protein: CASSYSNYGYTF
J gene: TRBJ1-2
clone size: medium-sized
CDR3 length: 12
V gene: TRBV6-6

CDR3 protein: CASSRGEKLFF
J gene: TRBJ1-4
clone size: medium-sized
CDR3 length: 11
V gene: TRBV6-5